This T cell receptor (beta chain) came from a study of Ad26.COV2.S vaccination and SARS-CoV-2 variants. Trimming shortened V by 0 bases and J by 9 bases, and 16 bases separated the two germline ends. CDR1 and CDR2 from the germline V gene are SGDLS and YYNGEE. The CDR3 runs 16 residues. The treatment is: 15 to 20 received Ad26.COV2.S at low or high dose, single or two shots; several received placebo; per-sample allocation not given. Specimens were obtained on day 63 following the first vaccine or placebo injection. Generated by immunoSEQ multiplex PCR, the TCRdb table keeps only in-frame clones and is missing some. The sample consists of 440,000 or so clones, 80% to 95% of them appearing once.

Material: peripheral blood, obtained in a trial of Ad26.COV2.S vaccine versus placebo. The chain links TRBV9 to TRBJ1-6; the D gene is possibly TRBD1 (5 bases). This clonotype originated in a person aged 18 to 65 who received the Ad26.COV2.S COVID-19 vaccine or a placebo. The CDR3 sequence: CASSVGGTLGGSPLHF. The CDR3 DNA follows: TGTGCCAGCAGCGTAGGGGGGACCTTGGGTGGTTCACCCCTCCACTTT.